Following are 14 T cell receptor beta chains from one sample sequenced in a study of cytomegalovirus exposure and HLA in healthy donors. Measured with immunoSEQ multiplex PCR; TCRdb has only the in-frame clones, and not every one. The top ten clones hold roughly 10% of a sample with around 160,000 clones, 80% to 85% of them seen once. The sample was PBMCs. The receptor set was obtained from a man aged 25 to 45 in good health and CMV-seropositive.

The V gene is TRBV18, the J gene TRBJ1-5, with D unclear. Trimming stripped 3 bases from V and 1 base from J, with 13 bases between. Germline V gene data show CDR1 as KGHSH and CDR2 as LQKENI. This CDR3 has 16 amino acids. CDR3 coding DNA: TGTGCCAGCTCACCCGAGAGAGGAACAAGCAATCAGCCCCAGCATTTT. This codes for CASSPERGTSNQPQHF.

The rearrangement uses TRBV4-1 and TRBJ2-3; unclear D gene. Germline V gene sequence: CDR1 MGHRA, CDR2 YSYEKL. V was cut by 0 bases and J by 4 bases, with 11 bases left in between. CDR3 length equals 15 residues. DNA for the CDR3: TGCGCCAGCAGCCAAGACTACCCGCAGGCAGATACGCAGTATTTT. It codes for CASSQDYPQADTQYF.

The chain has TRBV5-6 and TRBJ1-2; no firm D call. This CDR3 spans 14 amino acids. CDR1 and CDR2 (germline): SGHDT, YYEEEE. Trimming stripped 2 bases from V and 0 bases from J, with 8 bases between. This CDR3 is CASSFGRPNYGYTF. The CDR3 DNA sequence: TGTGCCAGCAGCTTCGGCAGGCCTAACTATGGCTACACCTTC.

CDR3 sequence (DNA): TGTGCCAGCAGTGACTCGAGTCAGGGGGTGAACACCGGGGAGCTGTTTTTT. It yields the protein CASSDSSQGVNTGELFF. The J gene is TRBJ2-2, the V gene TRBV6-4; TRBD1 aligns across 7 bases. Germline-derived CDR1 and CDR2 are MRHNA and SNTAGT. The CDR3 spans 17 residues. V shed 0 bases, J shed 1 base, and the junction held 5 bases outside the gene matches.

This chain connects TRBV6-6 to TRBJ1-5, with 8 bases lining up with TRBD1. The germline gives CDR1 MNHNY, CDR2 SVGAGI (reference sequence). This CDR3 region has 15 residues. Germline trimming cut 6 bases from V and 5 bases from J; bases unmatched to any gene: 9. In DNA, the CDR3 is TGTGCCAGCAGCCCAGGACAGGGATTGGATCAGCCCCAGCATTTT. Amino acids: CASSPGQGLDQPQHF.

This clone has only one observation. The V call is TRBV7-3, the J call TRBJ2-3, with 10 bases lining up with TRBD2. CDR1 is SGHTA, CDR2 FQGTGA, per germline. J gave up 0 bases and V 2 bases, and 8 bases lay outside the gene matches. The CDR3 totals 18 residues. The CDR3 spells CASSLQPSGGLSTDTQYF. In DNA form, the CDR3 reads TGTGCCAGCAGCTTACAGCCTAGCGGGGGCCTCAGCACAGATACGCAGTATTTT.

The genes are TRBV7-6 and TRBJ2-7, with TRBD2 as a possible D gene (5 bases). V was shortened by 4 bases and J by 6 bases, with 22 bases between the two germline ends. In germline, CDR1 is SGHVS, CDR2 FNYEAQ. CDR3 length equals 16 residues. In nucleotides, the CDR3 is TGTGCCAGCAGCTCCAGAGCGACTGGGAGAGGAGGCGAGCAGTACTTC. It codes for CASSSRATGRGGEQYF.

The chain has TRBV28 and TRBJ1-4, with 9 bases aligning to TRBD1. Unmatched junction bases numbered 10, after V lost 6 bases and J lost 8 bases. CDR1 MDHEN and CDR2 SYDVKM come from the germline V gene. This CDR3 is 15 amino acids long. CDR3 DNA sequence: TGTGCCAGCAGCCGGGGGGGACAGGGAAAGGAAAAACTGTTTTTT. It is translated as CASSRGGQGKEKLFF.

This chain connects TRBV28 to TRBJ1-6, with TRBD1 as a possible D gene (5 bases). The V gene's germline CDR1 is MDHEN and CDR2 SYDVKM. The CDR3 runs to 14 residues. The V end lost 8 bases, the J end lost 2 bases, and 10 bases lay between the germline ends. The CDR3 is CASWGGTYNSPLHF. The CDR3 nucleotides read TGTGCCAGCTGGGGCGGAACCTATAATTCACCCCTCCACTTT.

The table lists this clone with many counts. The chain links TRBV6-4 to TRBJ2-2; TRBD1 matches at 8 bases. The CDR3 covers 14 residues. Trimming took 4 bases from V and 3 from J; bases not matched to a gene: 1. Germline V lookup: CDR1 MRHNA, CDR2 SNTAGT. As DNA, the CDR3 is TGTGCCAGCAGTGCGACAGGGGACACCGGGGAGCTGTTTTTT. As protein: CASSATGDTGELFF.

The CDR3: CASSWTDRGTEAFF. In DNA form, the CDR3 reads TGCGCCAGCAGCTGGACGGACAGGGGCACTGAAGCTTTCTTT. The rearrangement joins TRBV5-1 to TRBJ1-1; the match to TRBD1 covers 9 bases. CDR1 is SGHRS, CDR2 YFSETQ, per germline. Trimming removed 3 bases from V and 4 bases from J; junction bases left unmatched: 4. The CDR3 runs to 14 residues.

The V gene is TRBV9, the J gene TRBJ2-3; D is ambiguous. V lost 1 base to trimming and J lost 6 bases, with 15 bases between them. Germline lookup yields CDR1 SGDLS and CDR2 YYNGEE. There are 15 residues in the CDR3. The CDR3 sequence is CASSVPGRGQDTQYF. The CDR3 DNA follows: TGTGCCAGCAGCGTACCTGGGCGTGGTCAGGATACGCAGTATTTT.

V usage is TRBV28 and J usage is TRBJ2-5; the match to TRBD2 covers 8 bases. Germline CDR1 MDHEN, CDR2 SYDVKM. After removal of 7 bases from V and 2 bases from J, the junction contained 12 bases not matched to a gene. CDR3 length equals 16 residues. The CDR3 spells CASTYGSGRGQETQYF. The DNA for the CDR3 is TGTGCCAGCACCTACGGCAGCGGGAGAGGTCAAGAGACCCAGTACTTC.

The rearrangement links TRBV2 to TRBJ2-3, with 13 positions matching TRBD2. The V segment lost 7 bases and the J segment 2 bases; nucleotides outside the gene matches: 18. Germline assignment: CDR1 SNHLY and CDR2 FYNNEI. This CDR3 spans 20 amino acids. The CDR3 loop is CASTEGTSGRAYRITDTQYF. The CDR3 coding sequence is TGTGCCAGCACCGAAGGCACTAGCGGGAGGGCCTACCGTATCACAGATACGCAGTATTTT.